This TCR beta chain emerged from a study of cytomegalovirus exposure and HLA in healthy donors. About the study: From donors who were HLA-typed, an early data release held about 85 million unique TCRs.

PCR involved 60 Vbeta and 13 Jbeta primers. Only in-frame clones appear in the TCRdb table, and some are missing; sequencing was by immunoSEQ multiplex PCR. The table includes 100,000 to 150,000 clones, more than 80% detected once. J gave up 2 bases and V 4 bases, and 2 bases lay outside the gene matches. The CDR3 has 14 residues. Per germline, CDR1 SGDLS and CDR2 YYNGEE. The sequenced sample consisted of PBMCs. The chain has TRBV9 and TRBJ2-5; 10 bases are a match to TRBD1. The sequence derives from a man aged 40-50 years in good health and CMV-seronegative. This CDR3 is CASSKDRGQETQYF. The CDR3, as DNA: TGTGCCAGCAGCAAGGACAGGGGGCAAGAGACCCAGTACTTC.